Here is one T cell receptor beta chain with its context. The CDR3 spans 16 residues. Per germline, CDR1 LGHNT and CDR2 FRNRAP. The V gene lost 3 bases and the J gene lost 0 bases, with 11 bases spanning the gap. This sample is drawn from a study of blood T cell repertoires in COVID-19. Study information: COVID-19 samples from acute and convalescent phases originated in the United States, Italy and Spain. In each case, the material was cDNA or gDNA derived from T cells, B-cell-depleted T cells, or PBMCs.

In the original analysis: Nucleated cell number was recorded as an estimate derived from reference gene primer amplification. Assay used: immunoSEQ multiplex PCR; TCRdb lists only in-frame clones, some missing. Clone size and V and J calls were adopted from that table, with D and trimming inferred from the DNA. This sample yields 150,000 to 200,000 clones, of which roughly 77% are seen a single time; approximately 11% belongs to the top ten. The chain joins TRBV12-5 to TRBJ2-2; D uncertain. Material for sequencing was peripheral blood. The sequence was collected from a human donor in a cohort sampled during active COVID-19. DNA for the CDR3: TGTGCTAGTGGTTTCCCCCTGAGGCCGAACACCGGGGAGCTGTTTTTT. It codes for CASGFPLRPNTGELFF.